This TCR beta chain was recovered during a study of blood T cell repertoires in COVID-19 (dated by TCRdb to between 2020 and 2021). With respect to the entire study: Samples covering the acute and convalescent phases of COVID-19 were provided by collaborators in the United States, Italy and Spain. The material from the prospective study consisted of cDNA or gDNA derived from T cells, B-cell-depleted T cells, or PBMCs. Subjects who had been exposed to COVID-19, were actively infected with it, or had recovered from it provided the deeply sampled blood TCRbeta repertoires that made up the dataset. The repertoires were released in a freely available public database meant as a resource for research on the immune response to SARS-CoV-2. The samples were drawn from the first 160 participants of the ongoing ImmuneRACE study and from roughly 1,300 subjects provided by 6 global collaborators. Sample metadata almost always included a de-identified subject ID, COVID-19 status, age in years and sex. Where HLA class I and class II types were available, the types were taken from metadata supplied by the sample provider, not from assay-based typing. The full study reports these points: How much clinical and demographic metadata was included differed by source and by participant, and the metadata was provided uncurated.

In the prospective study, participants were 18 to 89 years old, resided in 20 to 30 geographic areas of the United States, and were enrolled through a virtual design. Cohort assignment in the prospective study relied on participant-reported clinical history from a screening survey and a study questionnaire. In the prospective study, whole blood, serum and a nasopharyngeal or oropharyngeal swab were collected from each participant by mobile phlebotomists. Prospective study participants could optionally give additional blood draws and questionnaires over an approximately two-month period. Before DNA extraction, prospective study blood samples were shipped either frozen or at room temperature. Note on this clone: Its antigen is not yet known. There are no base qualities to consult, and no much larger clone falls within one base.

V is reduced by 4 bases and J by 3 bases, leaving a spacing of 6 bases between them. The CDR3 runs 12 residues from the cysteine to the phenylalanine. Only the CDR3 region is kept as DNA, spanning 36 bases read in frame from base 1. CDR1 LNHDA and CDR2 SQIVND were looked up in the germline V gene (reference sequence). The immunoSEQ Assay, a bias-controlled multiplex PCR, was used to amplify TCRbeta CDR3 regions from genomic DNA. As for how the authors treated the data: The number of nucleated cells in each sample was estimated by amplification of reference gene primers within the assay. To quantify the absolute abundance of each unique TCRbeta CDR3 rearrangement, sequence reads were collapsed and filtered. For each sample, productive Simpson clonality was calculated as the square root of Simpson's diversity index across productive rearrangements. This immuneACCESS table, as held by TCRdb, lists in-frame sequences with V and J called but not all clones. Of the missing ones, under half trace to an unresolved V gene in checked studies; the others have no known cause. V, J and clone size reflect that table, while D and trimming were determined from the DNA. For this sample there are some 260,000 clones; about 86% appear just once. Around 4.1% of the sample is held by the ten biggest clonotypes.

The sequence came from a man under 40 with acute COVID-19. Sequencing was carried out using PBMCs or T cells enriched from blood (not recorded which). The chain couples TRBV19 to TRBJ1-2; the D segment cannot be called with confidence. The CDR3 is CASSRVDYGYTF. The DNA is as follows: TGTGCCAGTAGTAGAGTGGACTATGGCTACACCTTC.